What follows are 27 T cell receptor beta chains derived from one specimen sequenced in a study of shared clonotypes between healthy human individuals. Naivety among CD8 cells was defined by CD45RO negativity and positive CCR7 selection, thereby excluding terminally differentiated effector memory CD45RA+ cells. The protocol was immunoSEQ multiplex PCR, while the TCRdb copy is restricted to in-frame clones and leaves out a portion. Here the sample spans 450,000 to 700,000 clones, roughly 96% being singletons. Sequenced: naive CD8+ T cells sorted from blood. The receptor source for this set is a woman in her 30s in good health.

The chain uses TRBV28 and TRBJ1-5; possibly TRBD1 for D (5 bases). The CDR3 is 15 residues long. V lost 5 bases to trimming and J lost 4 bases, with 15 bases between them. Germline assignment: CDR1 MDHEN and CDR2 SYDVKM. The CDR3 DNA reads as TGTGCCAGCAGTAAACCTCGACAGCTAAATCAGCCCCAGCATTTT. Its protein is CASSKPRQLNQPQHF.

The chain has TRBV9 and TRBJ2-7; no reliable D call. V lost 4 bases to trimming and J lost 0 bases, with 11 bases between them. The CDR3 runs to 14 residues. Germline loops: CDR1 SGDLS, CDR2 YYNGEE. The CDR3 DNA reads TGTGCCAGCAGCCTTCTCTCCTTCTCCTACGAGCAGTACTTC. It is translated as CASSLLSFSYEQYF.

The chain has TRBV19 and TRBJ1-5; maybe TRBD1 (5 bases). V was trimmed by 6 bases and J by 1 base, leaving 13 bases between them. CDR1 and CDR2 from the germline V gene are LNHDA and SQIVND (reference sequence). The CDR3 sequence is 15 residues long. CDR3 coding DNA: TGTGCCAGTAGCCCCGGGACTGGCAGCAATCAGCCCCAGCATTTT. Translated, it gives CASSPGTGSNQPQHF. Full variable domain (outside the CDR3, taken from reference TRBV19 and TRBJ1-5): DGGITQSPKYLFRKEGQNVTLSCEQNLNHDAMYWYRQDPGQGLRLIYYSQIVNDFQKGDIAEGYSVSREKKESFPLTVTSAQKNPTAFYLCASSPGTGSNQPQHFGDGTRLSIL.

The count of this clone is one. The J gene is TRBJ1-4, the V gene TRBV11-2; TRBD1 aligns across 7 bases. In germline, CDR1 is SGHAT, CDR2 FQNNGV. The CDR3 is made up of 18 amino acids. The junction had 11 bases not matched to a gene; V was cut back by 4 bases and J by 0 bases. Here the CDR3 reads CASSSPPGQFATNEKLFF. In nucleotides, the CDR3 is TGTGCCAGCAGCTCACCCCCGGGACAGTTTGCAACTAATGAAAAACTGTTTTTT.

V and J are TRBV27 and TRBJ1-5; D ambiguous. V was pared by 5 bases and J by 0 bases, with 8 bases between. Germline CDR1 and CDR2: MNHEY and SMNVEV (reference sequence). This CDR3 contains 14 residues. CDR3 residues: CASSPQSSNQPQHF. CDR3 sequence (DNA): TGTGCCAGCAGTCCGCAGAGTAGCAATCAGCCCCAGCATTTT.

The chain uses TRBV28 and TRBJ2-7; tentatively, D is TRBD2 (6 bases). The V gene's germline CDR1 is MDHEN and CDR2 SYDVKM. The CDR3 consists of 18 residues. Trimming stripped 2 bases from V and 4 bases from J, with 24 bases between. In DNA form, the CDR3 reads TGTGCCAGCAGTTTACCCCACGTAGGGAGGCATTACCAATACGAGCAGTACTTC. Its protein product is CASSLPHVGRHYQYEQYF.

Comment on this clone: Within the sample, other DNA sequences also encode this same CDR3. The V call is TRBV2, the J call TRBJ2-7; no firm D call. The CDR3 runs 12 residues. Germline loops: CDR1 SNHLY, CDR2 FYNNEI. V was pared by 3 bases and J by 2 bases, with 5 bases between. The CDR3: CASSDRTYEQYF. For the CDR3, the DNA is TGTGCCAGCAGTGATCGGACCTACGAGCAGTACTTC. The variable domain in full, completed from reference TRBV2 and TRBJ2-7, reads EPEVTQTPSHQVTQMGQEVILRCVPISNHLYFYWYRQILGQKVEFLVSFYNNEISEKSEIFDDQFSVERPDGSNFTLKIRSTKLEDSAMYFCASSDRTYEQYFGPGTRLTVT.

In its sample, this clone was seen once. The rearrangement links TRBV6-5 to TRBJ2-7; a weak D match, TRBD1 (6 bases). Trimming cost V 2 bases and J 3 bases, with 14 bases left between them. The CDR3 consists of 15 residues. Germline V gene data show CDR1 as MNHEY and CDR2 as SVGAGI. The CDR3 DNA follows: TGTGCCAGCAGTTACGGGGGCCCTGGCGGCTACGAGCAGTACTTC. It yields the protein CASSYGGPGGYEQYF.

This chain links TRBV10-3 with TRBJ2-6; 10 bases agree with TRBD1. CDR1 is ENHRY, CDR2 SYGVKD, per germline. The CDR3 runs 23 residues. The V gene end was trimmed by 3 bases and the J gene end by 4 bases; junction bases not matched to a gene: 24. The CDR3 sequence is CAISDSTGTGEFSPRYGANVLTF. As DNA, the CDR3 is TGTGCCATCAGTGATTCTACCGGGACAGGGGAGTTCTCCCCCCGGTACGGGGCCAACGTCCTGACTTTC.

This sequence joins TRBV11-2 and TRBJ2-1, with unresolved D. Germline V gene data show CDR1 as SGHAT and CDR2 as FQNNGV. V was clipped by 0 bases and J by 1 base, with 10 bases between them. This CDR3 region has 16 residues. CDR3 bases: TGTGCCAGCAGCTTAGAAGCTGATCATTCCTACAATGAGCAGTTCTTC. This translates into CASSLEADHSYNEQFF.

J is TRBJ2-7 and V is TRBV19, with TRBD2 matching over 7 bases. Germline-derived CDR1 and CDR2 are LNHDA and SQIVND (reference sequence). CDR3 length equals 14 residues. The junction had 3 bases not matched to a gene; V was cut back by 1 base and J by 3 bases. The CDR3 loop reads CASSIGGGFYEQYF. The CDR3 nucleotides are TGTGCCAGTAGTATAGGGGGGGGATTCTACGAGCAGTACTTC.

The rearrangement uses TRBV27 and TRBJ2-1; D is undetermined. V was pared by 5 bases and J by 4 bases, with 9 bases between. Germline V gene data show CDR1 as MNHEY and CDR2 as SMNVEV (reference sequence). This CDR3 region has 13 residues. The CDR3 sequence is CASSLDMYNEQFF. The CDR3 DNA follows: TGTGCCAGCAGTCTCGACATGTACAATGAGCAGTTCTTC.

The chain recombines TRBV6-5 with TRBJ2-7; D may be TRBD1 or TRBD2 (5 bases each). V lost 0 bases and J lost 6, with 12 bases in between. CDR1 is MNHEY and CDR2 is SVGAGI in the germline V gene. The CDR3 extends over 14 amino acids. CDR3 in amino acids: CASSYSTPGAEQYF. CDR3 DNA sequence: TGTGCCAGCAGTTACTCTACCCCCGGGGCCGAGCAGTACTTC.

The genes are TRBV6-1 and TRBJ1-4; D not resolved. The CDR3 is 14 residues long. The germline V gene encodes CDR1 MNHNS and CDR2 SASEGT. V lost 4 bases to trimming and J lost 6 bases, with 12 bases between them. The CDR3 nucleotides read TGTGCCAGCAGTGTCGGGGATTTAGATGAAAAACTGTTTTTT. Amino acid sequence: CASSVGDLDEKLFF.

The rearrangement joins TRBV28 to TRBJ2-1; 8 nucleotides agree with TRBD2. Germline CDR1 reads MDHEN; CDR2 reads SYDVKM. This CDR3 region has 16 residues. Trimming cost V 5 bases and J 5 bases; bases outside gene matches: 11. The CDR3 nucleotides are TGTGCCAGCAGTGCAACACTAGCGGAGAAAAACAATGAGCAGTTCTTC. This codes for CASSATLAEKNNEQFF.

A remark on this clone: This same CDR3 is encoded by further DNA sequences in the sample. The chain joins TRBV9 to TRBJ2-7; 15 nucleotides match TRBD2. Looked up from germline, CDR1 is SGDLS and CDR2 is YYNGEE. The CDR3 is made up of 14 amino acids. Trimming at V came to 2 bases and at J to 7 bases, leaving 1 base not matched to a gene. For the CDR3, the DNA is TGTGCCAGCAGCGTGGGACTAGCGGGAGGAGAGCAGTACTTC. As protein: CASSVGLAGGEQYF.

CDR3 coding DNA: TGTGCCAGCAGCTTAGTAGGGACAGCAGAGACCCAGTACTTC. Translating it yields CASSLVGTAETQYF. V is TRBV7-9 and J is TRBJ2-5; TRBD1 agrees at 7 bases. The V and J ends lost 1 base and 4 bases, in that order; junction bases with no gene match: 3. Germline CDR1 SEHNR, CDR2 FQNEAQ (reference sequence). The CDR3 spans 14 residues.

This clone was recorded only once. The CDR3 spells CASSQLHTGLAEQYF. In DNA form, the CDR3 reads TGCGCCAGCAGCCAATTACATACGGGACTCGCCGAGCAGTACTTC. The chain joins TRBV4-1 to TRBJ2-7; tentatively, D is TRBD2 (6 bases). CDR3 length equals 15 residues. CDR1 and CDR2 from the germline V gene are MGHRA and YSYEKL. V shed 2 bases and J shed 6 bases, with 17 bases lying between them.

The CDR3 loop is CASSLFGETQYF. The CDR3 DNA reads as TGTGCCAGCAGCTTGTTCGGAGAGACCCAGTACTTC. The V call is TRBV13, the J call TRBJ2-5; no firm D call. The CDR3 loop spans 12 amino acids. Per the germline V gene, CDR1 is PRHDT and CDR2 is FYEKMQ (reference sequence). Trimming left V 3 bases short and J 4 bases short, with 6 bases between.

This chain joins TRBV27 and TRBJ1-2, with 7 bases fitting TRBD1. CDR1 MNHEY and CDR2 SMNVEV come from the germline V gene (reference sequence). Trimming took 8 bases from V and 7 from J; bases not matched to a gene: 13. The CDR3 has 14 amino acids. The CDR3 sequence is CASALTGRSAGYTF. As DNA, the CDR3 is TGTGCCAGCGCTCTGACAGGGAGGAGTGCTGGCTACACCTTC.

V gene TRBV13 combines with J gene TRBJ2-1; TRBD2 matches at 7 bases. V dropped 5 bases and J dropped 4; count of bases not matched to a gene: 5. The CDR3 sequence is 14 residues long. Germline assignment: CDR1 PRHDT and CDR2 FYEKMQ (reference sequence). The CDR3 coding sequence is TGTGCCAGCAGCCAGCGGGGTACTTACAATGAGCAGTTCTTC. Amino acid sequence: CASSQRGTYNEQFF.

The chain recombines TRBV4-2 with TRBJ2-7; either TRBD1 or TRBD2 may fit D (5 bases each). Germline V gives CDR1 LGHNA, CDR2 YNFKEQ. The V end was cut by 6 bases, the J end by 4 bases, with 13 bases between. CDR3 length: 13 residues. CDR3 DNA sequence: TGTGCCAGCAGTTCCGGGACGCCTTACGAGCAGTACTTC. It codes for CASSSGTPYEQYF.

The chain combines TRBV13 with TRBJ2-5; D remains unclear. CDR1 and CDR2 (germline): PRHDT, FYEKMQ (reference sequence). Trimming cost V 1 base and J 1 base, with 4 bases left between them. The CDR3 runs to 13 residues. CDR3 protein: CASSLESQETQYF. The DNA of the CDR3 is TGTGCCAGCAGCTTAGAGTCCCAAGAGACCCAGTACTTC.

The chain couples TRBV30 to TRBJ1-5; D not resolved. The CDR3 is 14 amino acids. The germline CDR1 and CDR2 sequences are GTSNPN and SVGIG (reference sequence). V dropped 0 bases and J dropped 1 base, with 7 bases sitting between them. The DNA of the CDR3 is TGTGCCTGGAGTGTACCTCCCAGCAATCAGCCCCAGCATTTT. Its protein is CAWSVPPSNQPQHF.

The rearrangement uses TRBV2 and TRBJ2-3, with 12 nucleotides matching TRBD2. CDR3 length equals 14 residues. The germline V gene has CDR1 SNHLY and CDR2 FYNNEI. With 8 bases clipped from V and 5 bases from J, the junction kept 5 bases outside the gene matches. The CDR3, as DNA: TGTGCCAGCCTACTAGCGGGAGGTATAGATACGCAGTATTTT. Amino acid sequence: CASLLAGGIDTQYF.

The V call is TRBV4-1, the J call TRBJ1-5, with 7 bases aligning to TRBD1. Germline V CDR1 and CDR2: MGHRA, YSYEKL. The CDR3 is 15 residues long. V lost 4 bases and J lost 1; bases outside the gene matches: 4. CDR3 loop: CASSPHRGSNQPQHF. In nucleotides, the CDR3 is TGCGCCAGCAGCCCCCACAGGGGAAGCAATCAGCCCCAGCATTTT.

This chain uses TRBV5-1 with TRBJ2-7; D is uncertain. Germline assignment: CDR1 SGHRS and CDR2 YFSETQ. Trimming removed 1 base from V and 5 bases from J, with 10 bases in between. The CDR3 extends over 13 amino acids. CDR3 residues: CASSLPPNDEQYF. The CDR3 DNA sequence: TGCGCCAGCAGCTTGCCGCCGAACGACGAGCAGTACTTC.